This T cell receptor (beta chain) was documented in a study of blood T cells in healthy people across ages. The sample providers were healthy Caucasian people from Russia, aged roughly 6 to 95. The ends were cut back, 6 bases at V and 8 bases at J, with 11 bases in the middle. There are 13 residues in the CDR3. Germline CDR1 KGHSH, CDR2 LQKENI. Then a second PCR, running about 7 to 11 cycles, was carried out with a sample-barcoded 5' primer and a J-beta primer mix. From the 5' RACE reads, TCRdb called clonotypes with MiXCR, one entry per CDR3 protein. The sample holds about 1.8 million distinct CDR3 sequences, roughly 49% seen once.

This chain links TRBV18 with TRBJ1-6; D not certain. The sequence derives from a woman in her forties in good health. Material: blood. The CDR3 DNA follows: TGTGCCAGCTCTGTGTCGAAGGATTCACCCCTCCACTTT. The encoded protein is CASSVSKDSPLHF.